The 8 T cell receptor beta chains below all came from one sample that was sequenced in a study of T cell repertoires in cytomegalovirus infection. TCRdb passed the reads through MiXCR, listing each CDR3 protein once. The sample lists almost 550,000 distinct CDR3 sequences, 16% seen once, with 20% to 30% in the top ten. Sample: CD8+ T cells from PBMCs. All receptors come from a human donor in good health (CMV status not recorded). Some clones in this sample may be carry-over from other donors' samples.

Notes on this clonotype: Lacking the conserved final phenylalanine or tryptophan, this CDR3 likely reflects a read error. The limits of the CDR3 on the DNA are not certain, so only TCRdb's listed CDR3 is given. The chain employs TRBV7-3 and TRBJ2-1; TRBD2 is taken as the D call from the table, unchecked against the DNA. Germline V CDR1 and CDR2: SGHTA, FQGTGA. The CDR3 length is 14 residues, termini included. The CDR3 region is CASSLGEGYNEQLL.

This clonotype was observed many times. The chain links TRBV6-5 to TRBJ2-1; maybe TRBD1 (5 bases). The CDR3 has 14 residues. Germline CDR1 is MNHEY and CDR2 is SVGAGI. Between the trimmed V and J ends, which lost 7 bases and 0 bases, there was a span of 10 bases. The CDR3, as DNA: TGTGCCAGCAAAATAAGGGGCTCCTACAATGAGCAGTTCTTC. The encoded protein is CASKIRGSYNEQFF.

The rearrangement joins TRBV29-1 to TRBJ1-1; D gene unclear. Germline loops: CDR1 SQVTM, CDR2 ANQGSEA. V lost 8 bases to trimming and J lost 5 bases, with 12 bases between them. The CDR3 consists of 11 residues. The CDR3 loop is CSSGFRTEAFF. The DNA for the CDR3 is TGCAGCAGCGGGTTTCGAACTGAAGCTTTCTTT. Full variable domain (missing parts from reference TRBV29-1 and TRBJ1-1): SAVISQKPSRDICQRGTSLTIQCQVDSQVTMMFWYRQQPGQSLTLIATANQGSEATYESGFVIDKFPISRPNLTFSTLTVSNMSPEDSSIYLCSSGFRTEAFFGQGTRLTVV.

V and J are TRBV9 and TRBJ2-2; D is ambiguous. The CDR3 extends over 12 amino acids. Per the germline V gene, CDR1 is SGDLS and CDR2 is YYNGEE. Trimming removed 6 bases at V and 2 bases at J, with 5 bases between. The CDR3 DNA sequence: TGTGCCAGCACCCCCAACACCGGGGAGCTGTTTTTT. It yields the protein CASTPNTGELFF.

This clonotype was counted at least ten times. The chain recombines TRBV4-1 with TRBJ2-3, with 11 bases lining up with TRBD2. CDR1 and CDR2 (germline): MGHRA, YSYEKL. The CDR3 contains 15 residues. With 7 bases clipped from V and 3 bases from J, the junction kept 6 bases outside the gene matches. In DNA, the CDR3 is TGCGCCAGCAATCCCAGACTAGCGGGAACAGATACGCAGTATTTT. This gives the protein CASNPRLAGTDTQYF.

The table lists this clonotype with many counts. The chain links TRBV29-1 to TRBJ1-2; 7 positions match TRBD1. Germline CDR1 reads SQVTM; CDR2 reads ANQGSEA. J was trimmed by 8 bases and V by 1 base; bases with no gene match: 19. The CDR3 spans 17 residues. The CDR3 DNA sequence: TGCAGCGTTGAAGTAGGATGGTTAGGGGGCGAAGGTGGCGGCTACACCTTC. It is translated as CSVEVGWLGGEGGGYTF. Variable domain in full (rest from reference TRBV29-1 and TRBJ1-2): SAVISQKPSRDICQRGTSLTIQCQVDSQVTMMFWYRQQPGQSLTLIATANQGSEATYESGFVIDKFPISRPNLTFSTLTVSNMSPEDSSIYLCSVEVGWLGGEGGGYTFGSGTRLTVV.

CDR3 nucleotide sequence: TGTGCCAGCAGTCCCCACGGGACCTTAGACAATGAGCAGTTCTTC. Its translation: CASSPHGTLDNEQFF. The V gene is TRBV28, the J gene TRBJ2-1; D is possibly TRBD1 or TRBD2 (5 bases each). Germline V gene sequence: CDR1 MDHEN, CDR2 SYDVKM. Trimming took off 5 bases at V and 5 bases at J, with 16 bases between the two ends. The CDR3 is made up of 15 amino acids.

This clonotype was observed many times. The chain combines TRBV27 with TRBJ1-5; the D is unclear. Trimming pared 3 bases from V and 2 bases from J, leaving 5 bases between. Germline V gene data show CDR1 as MNHEY and CDR2 as SMNVEV (reference sequence). The CDR3 has 13 amino acids. This chain's CDR3 is CASSFIGNQPQHF. The CDR3 region has the DNA TGTGCCAGCAGTTTCATTGGCAATCAGCCCCAGCATTTT.